These 9 T cell receptor beta chains share one sample of origin, sequenced in a study of shared clonotypes between healthy human individuals. Clones were read by immunoSEQ multiplex PCR, and TCRdb kept only the in-frame ones, dropping some. The sample holds millions of clones, approximately 94% seen once. The source material was naive CD4+ T cells sorted from blood. The subset denotes: CD45RA+ positively selected. These receptors all come from a man younger than 30 in good health.

V gene TRBV11-2 combines with J gene TRBJ2-5; D possibly corresponds to TRBD2 (6 bases). The CDR3 has 13 amino acids. Trimming cost V 5 bases and J 4 bases, with 11 bases left between them. In germline, CDR1 is SGHAT, CDR2 FQNNGV. CDR3 sequence reads: CASSQGRRETQYF. The CDR3 bases are TGTGCCAGCAGCCAAGGGAGGCGAGAGACCCAGTACTTC. The full variable domain, in which reference TRBV11-2 and TRBJ2-5 provide the parts outside the CDR3, is EAGVAQSPRYKIIEKRQSVAFWCNPISGHATLYWYQQILGQGPKLLIQFQNNGVVDDSQLPKDRFSAERLKGVDSTLKIQPAKLEDSAVYLCASSQGRRETQYFGPGTRLLVL.

The chain is built from TRBV2 and TRBJ2-3; D call uncertain. Germline lookup yields CDR1 SNHLY and CDR2 FYNNEI. V was pared by 5 bases and J by 8 bases, with 14 bases between. The CDR3 covers 13 residues. This chain's CDR3 is CASSITPTGTQYF. The CDR3 DNA sequence: TGTGCCAGCAGTATTACCCCTACCGGTACGCAGTATTTT.

Comments on this clone: The identical CDR3 is also encoded by other nucleotide sequences in the sample. The chain is built from TRBV6-6 and TRBJ2-7; no definite D call. V was pared by 6 bases and J by 2 bases, with 8 bases between. The CDR3 contains 12 residues. The germline gives CDR1 MNHNY, CDR2 SVGAGI (reference sequence). The chain's CDR3 is CASSPDAYEQYF. CDR3 coding DNA: TGTGCCAGCAGCCCGGACGCCTACGAGCAGTACTTC.

Turning to this clone: Other DNA sequences in the sample encode the same CDR3. The chain combines TRBV9 with TRBJ1-4; D gene unclear. CDR1 and CDR2 from the germline V gene are SGDLS and YYNGEE. The CDR3 is 14 residues long. V was pared by 0 bases and J by 3 bases, with 6 bases between. Here the CDR3 DNA reads TGTGCCAGCAGCGTAGGGGGAGCTAATGAAAAACTGTTTTTT. This codes for CASSVGGANEKLFF.

J is TRBJ1-1 and V is TRBV5-1; 10 nucleotides align to TRBD1. This CDR3 has 16 residues. Germline lookup yields CDR1 SGHRS and CDR2 YFSETQ. Germline trimming cut 4 bases from V and 5 bases from J; bases unmatched to any gene: 11. CDR3 in DNA: TGCGCCAGCAGCCCGGACCCGGGACAGGGGAGGACTGAAGCTTTCTTT. Its protein product is CASSPDPGQGRTEAFF. The full variable domain, with the rest looked up from reference TRBV5-1 and TRBJ1-1, is KAGVTQTPRYLIKTRGQQVTLSCSPISGHRSVSWYQQTPGQGLQFLFEYFSETQRNKGNFPGRFSGRQFSNSRSEMNVSTLELGDSALYLCASSPDPGQGRTEAFFGQGTRLTVV.

The J gene is TRBJ1-1, the V gene TRBV2; D gene ambiguous. Germline lookup yields CDR1 SNHLY and CDR2 FYNNEI. With 8 bases removed from V and 0 bases from J, the gap between germline ends came to 13 bases. This CDR3 region has 14 residues. CDR3 loop: CASPRRKMNTEAFF. In nucleotides, the CDR3 is TGTGCCAGCCCCCGAAGGAAAATGAACACTGAAGCTTTCTTT. Filled out from reference TRBV2 and TRBJ1-1, the complete variable domain reads EPEVTQTPSHQVTQMGQEVILRCVPISNHLYFYWYRQILGQKVEFLVSFYNNEISEKSEIFDDQFSVERPDGSNFTLKIRSTKLEDSAMYFCASPRRKMNTEAFFGQGTRLTVV.

V and J are TRBV30 and TRBJ2-6; possible D gene TRBD1, 6 bases. The CDR3 runs 18 residues. V shed 0 bases and J shed 4 bases, with 19 bases lying between them. Germline V CDR1 and CDR2: GTSNPN, SVGIG (reference sequence). In DNA, the CDR3 is TGTGCCTGGAGTGTGGTAAGGACAGTGCTAACCGGGGCCAACGTCCTGACTTTC. Translation: CAWSVVRTVLTGANVLTF.

This chain joins TRBV12-5 and TRBJ2-2; 7 bases fit TRBD2. The CDR3 spans 17 residues. The J segment lost 4 bases and the V segment lost 1 base, leaving 9 bases of the junction unmatched. From germline, CDR1 is LGHNT and CDR2 FRNRAP. The CDR3 DNA reads as TGTGCTAGTGGTTTGGGGGGACTAAGAGGAGGCACCGGGGAGCTGTTTTTT. Encoded protein: CASGLGGLRGGTGELFF.

CDR3 loop: CAWGDGVPATNEKLFF. CDR3 nucleotides: TGTGCCTGGGGTGACGGGGTCCCTGCAACTAATGAAAAACTGTTTTTT. The rearrangement links TRBV30 to TRBJ1-4; D gene uncertain. Germline lookup yields CDR1 GTSNPN and CDR2 SVGIG (reference sequence). CDR3 length: 16 amino acids. Trimming cost V 5 bases and J 0 bases, with 16 bases left between them.